The clone carrying this T cell receptor (beta chain) was counted many times. Germline is not matched at one junction end, which may reflect a read error. Time point in this sample: sample taken at primary tumor resection. Unsorted whole RNA of tumor, nontumor lung or frozen PBMC was sequenced. The donors were 72 patients with non-small cell lung cancer that was early-stage and untreated. These data come from a study of spatial heterogeneity in lung cancer. The length of the CDR3 is 11 residues. CDR1 is SGHRS and CDR2 is YFSETQ in the germline V gene. Each CDR3 protein is one row after TCRdb ran MiXCR on the 5' RACE reads. The sample lists about 75,000 distinct CDR3 sequences, roughly 15% seen once, with approximately 7% in the top ten.

Here the sequenced sample was PBMCs, taken at surgery. This chain uses TRBV5-1 with TRBJ2-2; unclear D gene. This TCR was recovered from a male donor with early-stage non-small cell lung cancer. The CDR3 nucleotides are TGTGCCAGCAGTCTCCCCGGGGAGCTGTTTTTT. Translation: CASSLPGELFF.